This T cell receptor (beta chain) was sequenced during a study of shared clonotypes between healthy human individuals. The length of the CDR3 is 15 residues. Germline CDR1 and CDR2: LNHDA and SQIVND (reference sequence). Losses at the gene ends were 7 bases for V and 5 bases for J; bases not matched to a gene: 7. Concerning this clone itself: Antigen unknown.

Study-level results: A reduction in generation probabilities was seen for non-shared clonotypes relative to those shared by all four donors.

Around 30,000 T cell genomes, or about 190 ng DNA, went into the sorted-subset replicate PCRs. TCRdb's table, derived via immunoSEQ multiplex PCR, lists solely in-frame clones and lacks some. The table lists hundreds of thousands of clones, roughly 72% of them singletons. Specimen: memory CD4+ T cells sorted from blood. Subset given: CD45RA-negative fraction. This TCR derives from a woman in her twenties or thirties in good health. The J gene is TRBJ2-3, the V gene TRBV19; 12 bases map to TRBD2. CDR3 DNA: TGTGCCAGTACGAGACTAGCGGGAGATGGAGATACGCAGTATTTT. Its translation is CASTRLAGDGDTQYF.